This T cell receptor beta chain is from a study of beta chain features in type 1 diabetes. Broader study findings: Shorter TCRB CDR3s, moderately but significantly so, were found in Type 1 diabetes patients in all four CD4+ subsets.

One heparinised draw of blood, averaging about 110 mL, came from each donor. Each sorted fraction was over 95% pure. Expressed TCRB transcripts were sequenced, since all the RNA that had been isolated was reverse transcribed. The protocol was immunoSEQ multiplex PCR, while the TCRdb copy is restricted to in-frame clones and leaves out a portion. The data hold under 250,000 clones, with around 14% observed a single time. In this sample, this clone turned up a few times. Its antigen is unknown. J lost 7 bases, V lost 8 bases, and 13 bases had no gene match. Germline V gene sequence: CDR1 GTSNPN, CDR2 SVGIG (reference sequence). This CDR3 has 13 amino acids.

The sample taken for sequencing was naive CD4+ T cells from blood. The sequence was collected from a man aged 25-45 years with type 1 diabetes. This chain links TRBV30 with TRBJ1-1; 7 bases line up with TRBD1. DNA for the CDR3: TGTGCCCGCGACAGGGAAATGACCGGTGAAGCTTTCTTT. Translating it yields CARDREMTGEAFF.